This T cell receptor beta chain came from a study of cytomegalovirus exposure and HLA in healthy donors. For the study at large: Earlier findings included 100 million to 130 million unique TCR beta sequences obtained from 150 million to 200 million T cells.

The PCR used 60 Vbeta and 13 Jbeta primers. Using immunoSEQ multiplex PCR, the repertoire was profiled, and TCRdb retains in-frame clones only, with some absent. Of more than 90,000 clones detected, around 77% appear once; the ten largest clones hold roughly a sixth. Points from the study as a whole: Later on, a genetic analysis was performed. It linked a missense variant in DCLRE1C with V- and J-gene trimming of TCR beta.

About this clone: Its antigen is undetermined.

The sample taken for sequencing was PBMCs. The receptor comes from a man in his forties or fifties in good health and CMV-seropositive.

CDR3 in amino acids: CASSLSGGGRANQPQHF. CDR3 sequence (DNA): TGTGCCAGCAGTTTATCCGGGGGAGGGAGGGCCAATCAGCCCCAGCATTTT. J is TRBJ1-5 and V is TRBV27; D may be TRBD1 (5 bases). Germline V gene lookup returns CDR1 MNHEY and CDR2 SMNVEV (reference sequence). Trimming took 0 bases from V and 3 from J, leaving 15 bases between them. The CDR3 sequence is 17 residues long.